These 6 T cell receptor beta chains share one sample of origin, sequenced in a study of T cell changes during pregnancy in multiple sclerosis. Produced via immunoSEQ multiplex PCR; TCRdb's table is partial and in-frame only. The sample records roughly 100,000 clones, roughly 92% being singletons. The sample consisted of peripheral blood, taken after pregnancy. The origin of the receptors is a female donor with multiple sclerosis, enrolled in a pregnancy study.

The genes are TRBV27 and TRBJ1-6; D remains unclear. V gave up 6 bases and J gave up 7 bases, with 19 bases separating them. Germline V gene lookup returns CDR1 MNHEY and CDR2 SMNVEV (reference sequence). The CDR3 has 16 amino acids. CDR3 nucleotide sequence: TGTGCCAGCAGAATATCCCGGGGTAATTGGAATTCACCCCTCCACTTT. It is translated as CASRISRGNWNSPLHF.

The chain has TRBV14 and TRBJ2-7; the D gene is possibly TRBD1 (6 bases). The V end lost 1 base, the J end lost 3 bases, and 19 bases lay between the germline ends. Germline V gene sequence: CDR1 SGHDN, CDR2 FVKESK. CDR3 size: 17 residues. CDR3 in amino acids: CASSQVSRTADLYEQYF. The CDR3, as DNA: TGTGCCAGCAGCCAAGTAAGTAGGACAGCCGACCTCTACGAGCAGTACTTC.

This CDR3 is CASSDGGGTVNEKLFF. The DNA of the CDR3 is TGTGCCAGCAGTGATGGGGGGGGCACAGTTAATGAAAAACTGTTTTTT. V is TRBV28 and J is TRBJ1-4, with D maybe TRBD1 (6 bases). V shed 5 bases and J shed 4 bases, with 17 bases lying between them. The CDR3 is 16 residues long. CDR1 and CDR2 from the germline V gene are MDHEN and SYDVKM.

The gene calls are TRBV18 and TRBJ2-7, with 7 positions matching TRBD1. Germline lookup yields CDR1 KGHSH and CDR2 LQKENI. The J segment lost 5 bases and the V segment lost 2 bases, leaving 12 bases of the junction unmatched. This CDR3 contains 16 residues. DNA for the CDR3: TGTGCCAGCTCACCATTAGGACAGGCGGCGACCAACGAGCAGTACTTC. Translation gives CASSPLGQAATNEQYF.

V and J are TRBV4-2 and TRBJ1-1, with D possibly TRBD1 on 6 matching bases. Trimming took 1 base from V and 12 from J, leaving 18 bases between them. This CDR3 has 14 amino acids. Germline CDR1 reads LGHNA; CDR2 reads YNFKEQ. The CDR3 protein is CASSQGWTEAYTFF. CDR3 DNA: TGTGCCAGCAGCCAAGGCTGGACAGAAGCATACACTTTCTTT.

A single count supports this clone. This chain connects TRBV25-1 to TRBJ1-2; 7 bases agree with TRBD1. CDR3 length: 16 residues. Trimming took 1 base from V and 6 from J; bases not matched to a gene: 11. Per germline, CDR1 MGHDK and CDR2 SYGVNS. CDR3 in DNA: TGTGCCAGCAGTGAATCAGGGGCAGGGGGAATCGATGGCTACACCTTC. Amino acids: CASSESGAGGIDGYTF.